The clone carrying this T cell receptor (beta chain) was found many times. Its antigen remains unidentified. This entry belongs to a study of Graves' ophthalmopathy and Graves' hyperthyroidism. Study-wide points: Discriminating ophthalmopathy from stable hyperthyroidism, a 13-signature model attained a sensitivity of about 88% and a specificity of around 77%. The model predicted progression of ophthalmopathy with a sensitivity of 60% to 71%, and its specificity was 72% to 80%. Most expanded clonotypes in thyroid above 0.001 frequency also showed up in blood.

The TCR beta CDR3 regions underwent amplification from RNA transcripts. RT-PCR in the first round used HTBI primers; a second-round multiplex PCR followed. TCRdb recomputed calls from the multiplex PCR reads with MiXCR, one row per CDR3 protein. The data show roughly 400,000 distinct CDR3 sequences, 15% to 20% seen once. The source material was peripheral blood. This sequence was found in a woman aged 18-29 years with Graves' ophthalmopathy.

The CDR3 region has the DNA TGTGCCAGCAGTTTAAGGGTTGGCTACACCTTC. Translation gives CASSLRVGYTF. The rearrangement joins TRBV12-3 or TRBV12-4 to TRBJ1-2, with no clear D. Trimming stripped 2 bases from V and 7 bases from J, with 5 bases between. The CDR3 totals 11 residues.